Sequencing of this T cell receptor (beta chain) was carried out in a study of technical replicates of blood from a few donors. The CDR3 is 15 residues long. Germline V gene lookup returns CDR1 SGHTA and CDR2 FQGNSA. The V gene end was trimmed by 1 base and the J gene end by 5 bases; junction bases not matched to a gene: 4. The method was immunoSEQ multiplex PCR; TCRdb's version includes in-frame clones alone and lacks a portion of them. The top ten clones hold around 4.8% of a sample with approximately 76,000 clones, about 86% of them seen once. In this sample, this clone turned up once. The sequenced sample was PBMCs. V gene TRBV7-2 combines with J gene TRBJ2-7, with 11 bases matching TRBD2. The TCR comes from a human donor in good health. Some clones in this sample may be carry-over from other donors' samples. CDR3 nucleotide sequence: TGTGCCAGCAGCTTAGTGGCTAGCGGGGGGCACGAGCAGTACTTC. Its protein product is CASSLVASGGHEQYF.